The 14 T cell receptor beta chains presented below share a single source sample, sequenced in a study of blood T cell repertoires in COVID-19. The assay was immunoSEQ multiplex PCR, and TCRdb's table has in-frame clones only and misses some. The sample contains 300,000 to 500,000 clones, 88% of which appear only once. The specimen was PBMCs or T cells enriched from blood (not recorded which). The receptors were sampled from a woman in her twenties or thirties with acute COVID-19.

The chain links TRBV18 to TRBJ1-2, with D unclear. V gave up 0 bases and J gave up 8 bases, with 7 bases separating them. The CDR3 covers 12 residues. Germline V lookup: CDR1 KGHSH, CDR2 LQKENI. The CDR3 sequence: CASSPPAPGYTF. The CDR3 bases are TGTGCCAGCTCACCACCGGCCCCCGGCTACACCTTC.

The V and J genes are TRBV21-1 and TRBJ1-5; the D call of TRBD1 is as the table states it, not checked on the DNA. TRBV21-1 is designated a pseudogene. The CDR3 has 14 amino acids. The CDR3 reads CASSVGTEDQPQHF. The CDR3 bases are TGTGCCAGCAGCGTAGGGACAGAAGATCAGCCCCAGCATTTT.

V usage is TRBV19 and J usage is TRBJ1-5; D is possibly TRBD1 (5 bases). The V gene lost 2 bases and the J gene lost 2 bases, with 19 bases spanning the gap. There are 18 residues in the CDR3. Per the germline V gene, CDR1 is LNHDA and CDR2 is SQIVND (reference sequence). CDR3 in DNA: TGTGCCAGTAGTATAATTGGACAAGCGTTGGTCGGCAATCAGCCCCAGCATTTT. Its protein product is CASSIIGQALVGNQPQHF. The whole variable domain, filled in from reference TRBV19 and TRBJ1-5, reads DGGITQSPKYLFRKEGQNVTLSCEQNLNHDAMYWYRQDPGQGLRLIYYSQIVNDFQKGDIAEGYSVSREKKESFPLTVTSAQKNPTAFYLCASSIIGQALVGNQPQHFGDGTRLSIL.

This chain links TRBV23-1 with TRBJ2-5, with 7 bases identical to TRBD1. TRBV23-1 is designated an ORF whose function remains uncertain. The CDR3 runs to 18 residues. The junction had 18 bases not matched to a gene; V was cut back by 2 bases and J by 6 bases. For the CDR3, the DNA is TGCGCCAGCAGTCAAAGGGGAGCAGGGGGAAGGTCGGGAAAGACCCAGTACTTC. The encoded protein is CASSQRGAGGRSGKTQYF.

The CDR3 sequence: CASSNDLQGSDGYTF. The CDR3 bases are TGTGCCAGCAGCAACGATTTACAGGGTTCGGATGGCTACACCTTC. The rearrangement uses TRBV21-1 and TRBJ1-2; the DNA was not used to check the table's D call, TRBD1. TRBV21-1 is flagged as a pseudogene. The CDR3 is made up of 15 amino acids.

This chain links TRBV2 with TRBJ1-5; TRBD1 matches 12 bases. V was clipped by 6 bases and J by 6 bases; unmatched bases: 9. CDR3 length: 16 amino acids. Looked up from germline, CDR1 is SNHLY and CDR2 is FYNNEI. CDR3 sequence reads: CASSPPGTGGIQPQHF. The CDR3 DNA is TGTGCCAGCAGCCCTCCCGGGACAGGGGGCATTCAGCCCCAGCATTTT.

The chain links TRBV5-1 to TRBJ1-1; TRBD1 agrees at 7 bases. The CDR3 length is 15 residues. The V segment lost 0 bases and the J segment 3 bases; nucleotides outside the gene matches: 5. CDR1 is SGHRS and CDR2 is YFSETQ in the germline V gene. This chain's CDR3 is CASSLGQGRDTEAFF. CDR3 bases: TGCGCCAGCAGCTTGGGACAGGGACGAGACACTGAAGCTTTCTTT.

The chain's CDR3 is CASSIAAGAFGTQYF. The CDR3 region has the DNA TGTGCCAGTAGTATCGCTGCGGGGGCCTTTGGGACCCAGTACTTC. The gene calls are TRBV19 and TRBJ2-5; D may be TRBD2 (7 bases). Per the germline V gene, CDR1 is LNHDA and CDR2 is SQIVND (reference sequence). Trimming stripped 3 bases from V and 7 bases from J, with 18 bases between. The CDR3 loop spans 15 amino acids.

The chain combines TRBV12-3 or TRBV12-4 with TRBJ1-2, with D tentatively TRBD1 (5 bases). Trimming left V 5 bases short and J 7 bases short, with 11 bases between. CDR3 size: 12 residues. For the CDR3, the DNA is TGTGCCAGCAGTATCCAGGGCCCTGGCTACACCTTC. Protein: CASSIQGPGYTF.

This clone has a handful of counts. This chain uses TRBV6-1 with TRBJ1-2, with unresolved D. The CDR3 covers 19 residues. Trimming left V 2 bases short and J 3 bases short, with 25 bases between. Germline assignment: CDR1 MNHNS and CDR2 SASEGT. CDR3 protein: CASSEFYPLPLAGYYGYTF. CDR3 coding DNA: TGTGCCAGCAGTGAATTTTACCCCCTTCCACTCGCCGGGTACTATGGCTACACCTTC.

The chain carries TRBV19 and TRBJ1-2; 9 nucleotides match TRBD1. Unmatched junction bases numbered 7, after V lost 11 bases and J lost 0 bases. This CDR3 is built from 14 residues. CDR1 and CDR2 (germline): LNHDA, SQIVND (reference sequence). The CDR3 nucleotides are TGTGCCCCCAAGGGACAGGGCTCTAACTATGGCTACACCTTC. Amino acids: CAPKGQGSNYGYTF.

The V gene is TRBV5-1, the J gene TRBJ1-4; 8 bases are shared with TRBD1. There are 16 residues in the CDR3. The germline gives CDR1 SGHRS, CDR2 YFSETQ. Germline trimming cut 0 bases from V and 7 bases from J; bases unmatched to any gene: 8. This CDR3 is CASSLAGQGSGEKLFF. CDR3 in DNA: TGCGCCAGCAGCTTGGCAGGACAGGGTTCGGGTGAAAAACTGTTTTTT. The full variable domain, with the rest looked up from reference TRBV5-1 and TRBJ1-4, is KAGVTQTPRYLIKTRGQQVTLSCSPISGHRSVSWYQQTPGQGLQFLFEYFSETQRNKGNFPGRFSGRQFSNSRSEMNVSTLELGDSALYLCASSLAGQGSGEKLFFGSGTQLSVL.

The chain carries TRBV6-4 and TRBJ1-1; D is unresolved. Trimming took off 5 bases at V and 0 bases at J, with 13 bases between the two ends. This CDR3 has 15 residues. Germline V gene data show CDR1 as MRHNA and CDR2 as SNTAGT. The CDR3 DNA reads as TGTGCCAGCAGTCCGGCAGCCGGGATGAACACTGAAGCTTTCTTT. Residues: CASSPAAGMNTEAFF.

V is TRBV9 and J is TRBJ2-3; 8 positions match TRBD2. CDR1 is SGDLS, CDR2 YYNGEE, per germline. This CDR3 has 16 residues. The V segment lost 4 bases and the J segment 2 bases; nucleotides outside the gene matches: 9. The CDR3 DNA follows: TGTGCCAGCAGCCCGGGCAGCGGGGGACTCACAGATACGCAGTATTTT. Its protein product is CASSPGSGGLTDTQYF.